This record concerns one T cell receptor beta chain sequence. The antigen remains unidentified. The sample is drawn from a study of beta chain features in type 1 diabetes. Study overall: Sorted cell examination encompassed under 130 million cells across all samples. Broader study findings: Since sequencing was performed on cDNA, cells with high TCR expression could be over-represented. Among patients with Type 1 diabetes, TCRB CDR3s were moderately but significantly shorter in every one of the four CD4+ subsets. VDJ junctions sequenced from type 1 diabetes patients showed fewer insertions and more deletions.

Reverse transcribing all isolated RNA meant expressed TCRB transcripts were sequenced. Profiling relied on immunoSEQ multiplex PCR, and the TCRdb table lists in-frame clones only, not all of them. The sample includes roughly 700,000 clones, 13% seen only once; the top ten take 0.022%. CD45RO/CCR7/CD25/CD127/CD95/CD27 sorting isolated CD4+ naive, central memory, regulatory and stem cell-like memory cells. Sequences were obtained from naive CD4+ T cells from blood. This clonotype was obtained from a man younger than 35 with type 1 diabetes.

The CDR3 loop is CASSLVSGSDEQFF. CDR3 sequence (DNA): TGCGCCAGCAGCTTGGTTTCGGGATCGGATGAGCAGTTCTTC. J is TRBJ2-1 and V is TRBV5-1; a possible D gene is TRBD2 (5 bases). V lost 0 bases to trimming and J lost 8 bases, with 12 bases between them. The CDR3 totals 14 residues. Germline V CDR1 and CDR2: SGHRS, YFSETQ.